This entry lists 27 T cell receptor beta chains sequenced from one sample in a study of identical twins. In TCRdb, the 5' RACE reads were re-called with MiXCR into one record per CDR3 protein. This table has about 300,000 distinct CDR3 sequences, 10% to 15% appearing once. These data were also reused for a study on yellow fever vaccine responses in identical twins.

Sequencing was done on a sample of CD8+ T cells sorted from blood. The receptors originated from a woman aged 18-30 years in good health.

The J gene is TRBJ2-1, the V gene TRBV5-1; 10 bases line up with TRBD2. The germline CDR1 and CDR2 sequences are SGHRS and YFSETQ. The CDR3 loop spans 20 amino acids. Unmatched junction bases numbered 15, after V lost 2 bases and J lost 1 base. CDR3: CASSLLETPLAGQSYNEQFF. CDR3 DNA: TGCGCCAGCAGCTTACTTGAAACACCACTAGCGGGACAGTCCTACAATGAGCAGTTCTTC.

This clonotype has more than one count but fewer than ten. CDR3 amino acids: CASSQLKYDQPQHF. The CDR3 nucleotides are TGTGCCAGCAGCCAACTGAAGTACGATCAGCCCCAGCATTTT. V gene TRBV3-1 combines with J gene TRBJ1-5; D gene ambiguous. Trimming left V 2 bases short and J 5 bases short, with 10 bases between. Germline lookup yields CDR1 LGHDT and CDR2 YNNKEL (reference sequence). The CDR3 extends over 14 amino acids.

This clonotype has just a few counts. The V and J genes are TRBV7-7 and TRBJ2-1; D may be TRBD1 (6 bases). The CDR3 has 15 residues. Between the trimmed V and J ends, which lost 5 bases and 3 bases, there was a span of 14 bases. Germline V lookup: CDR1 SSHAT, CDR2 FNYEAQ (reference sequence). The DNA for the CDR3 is TGTGCCAGCAGCGCCAATCCAGGGGACTACAATGAGCAGTTCTTC. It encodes CASSANPGDYNEQFF.

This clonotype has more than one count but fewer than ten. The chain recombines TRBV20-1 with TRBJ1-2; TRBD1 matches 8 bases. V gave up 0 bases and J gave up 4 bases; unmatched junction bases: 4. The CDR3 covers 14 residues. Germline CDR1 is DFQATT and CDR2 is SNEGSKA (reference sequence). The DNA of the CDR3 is TGCAGTGCTAGAGAAAGGACAGGGACCTATGGCTACACCTTC. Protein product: CSARERTGTYGYTF.

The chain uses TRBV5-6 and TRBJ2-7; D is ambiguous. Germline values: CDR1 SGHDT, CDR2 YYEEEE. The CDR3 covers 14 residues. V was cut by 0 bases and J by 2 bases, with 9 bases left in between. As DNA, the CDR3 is TGTGCCAGCAGCTTGGCCGGCAGAACCTACGAGCAGTACGTC. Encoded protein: CASSLAGRTYEQYV.

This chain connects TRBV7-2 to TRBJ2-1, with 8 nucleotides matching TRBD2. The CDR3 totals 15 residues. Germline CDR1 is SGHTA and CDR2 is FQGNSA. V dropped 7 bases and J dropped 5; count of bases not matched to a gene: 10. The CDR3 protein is CASKPGLAGHNEQFF. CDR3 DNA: TGTGCCAGCAAGCCAGGGCTAGCGGGCCACAATGAGCAGTTCTTC.

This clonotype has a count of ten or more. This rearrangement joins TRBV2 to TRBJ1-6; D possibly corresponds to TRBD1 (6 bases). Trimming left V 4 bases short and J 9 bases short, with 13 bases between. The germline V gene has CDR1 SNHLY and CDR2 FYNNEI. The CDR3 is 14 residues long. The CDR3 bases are TGTGCCAGCAGTGTCCCACAGGGAATTTCACCCCTCCACTTT. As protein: CASSVPQGISPLHF.

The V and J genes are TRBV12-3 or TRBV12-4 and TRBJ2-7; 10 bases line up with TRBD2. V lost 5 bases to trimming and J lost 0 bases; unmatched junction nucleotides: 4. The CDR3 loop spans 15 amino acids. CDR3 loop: CASSPGTSVSYEQYF. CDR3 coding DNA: TGTGCCAGCAGTCCGGGGACTAGCGTCTCCTACGAGCAGTACTTC.

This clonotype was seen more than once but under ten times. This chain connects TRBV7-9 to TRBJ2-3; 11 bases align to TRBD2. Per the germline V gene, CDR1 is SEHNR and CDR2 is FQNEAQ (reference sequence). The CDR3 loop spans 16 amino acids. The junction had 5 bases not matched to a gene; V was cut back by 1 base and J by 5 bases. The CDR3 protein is CASSLGTSGPLDTQYF. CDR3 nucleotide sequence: TGTGCCAGCAGCTTAGGGACTAGCGGGCCGTTAGATACGCAGTATTTT.

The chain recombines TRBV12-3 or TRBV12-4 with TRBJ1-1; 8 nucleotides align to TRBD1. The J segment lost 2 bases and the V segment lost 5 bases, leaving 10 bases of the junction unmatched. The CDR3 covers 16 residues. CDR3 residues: CASSLPRDRRNTEAFF. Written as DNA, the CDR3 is TGTGCCAGCAGTCTCCCTAGGGACAGGCGAAACACTGAAGCTTTCTTT.

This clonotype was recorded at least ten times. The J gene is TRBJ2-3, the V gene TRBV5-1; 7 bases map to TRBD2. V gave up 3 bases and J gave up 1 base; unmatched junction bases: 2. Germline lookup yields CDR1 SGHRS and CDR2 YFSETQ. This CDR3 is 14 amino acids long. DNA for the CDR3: TGCGCCAGCAGCTCAACTAGCGGCACAGATACGCAGTATTTT. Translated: CASSSTSGTDTQYF. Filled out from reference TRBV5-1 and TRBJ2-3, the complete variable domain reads KAGVTQTPRYLIKTRGQQVTLSCSPISGHRSVSWYQQTPGQGLQFLFEYFSETQRNKGNFPGRFSGRQFSNSRSEMNVSTLELGDSALYLCASSSTSGTDTQYFGPGTRLTVL.

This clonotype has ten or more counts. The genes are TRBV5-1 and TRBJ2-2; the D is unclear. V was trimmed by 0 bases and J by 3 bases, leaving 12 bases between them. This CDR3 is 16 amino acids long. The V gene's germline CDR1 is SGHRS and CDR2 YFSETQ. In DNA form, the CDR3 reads TGCGCCAGCAGCTTGGGGTGGTCTTCGGACACCGGGGAGCTGTTTTTT. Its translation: CASSLGWSSDTGELFF.

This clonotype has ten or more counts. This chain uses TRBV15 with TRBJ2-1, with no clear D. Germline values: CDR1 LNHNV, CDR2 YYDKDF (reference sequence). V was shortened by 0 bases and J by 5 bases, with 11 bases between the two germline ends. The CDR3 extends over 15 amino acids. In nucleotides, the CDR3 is TGTGCCACCAGCAGAGATCTTACTGGAGACAATGAGCAGTTCTTC. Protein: CATSRDLTGDNEQFF.

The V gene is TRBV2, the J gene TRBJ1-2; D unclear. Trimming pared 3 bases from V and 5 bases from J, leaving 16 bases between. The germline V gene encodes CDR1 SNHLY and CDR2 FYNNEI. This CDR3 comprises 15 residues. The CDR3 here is CASSDSSGRRYGYTF. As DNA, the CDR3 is TGTGCCAGCAGTGATTCGTCGGGCAGGCGATATGGCTACACCTTC.

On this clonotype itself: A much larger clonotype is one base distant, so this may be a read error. The CDR3: CASSKPRQGATGELLF. CDR3 nucleotides: TGCGCCAGCAGCAAACCCAGACAGGGTGCCACCGGGGAGCTGCTTTTT. The V gene is TRBV5-1, the J gene TRBJ2-2; TRBD1 matches 7 bases. Germline CDR1 is SGHRS and CDR2 is YFSETQ. This CDR3 spans 16 amino acids.

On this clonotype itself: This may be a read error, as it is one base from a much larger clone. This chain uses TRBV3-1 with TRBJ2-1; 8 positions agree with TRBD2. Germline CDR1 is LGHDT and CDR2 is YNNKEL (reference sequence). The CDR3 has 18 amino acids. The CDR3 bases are TGTGCCAGCACCCAAGAGGGAACGGGGGGGCCCACCTACAATGAGCAGTTCTTC. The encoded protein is CASTQEGTGGPTYNEQFF.

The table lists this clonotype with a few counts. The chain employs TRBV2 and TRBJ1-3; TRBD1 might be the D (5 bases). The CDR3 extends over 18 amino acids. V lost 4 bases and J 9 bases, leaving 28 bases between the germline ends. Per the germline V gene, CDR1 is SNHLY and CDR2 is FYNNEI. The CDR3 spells CASSAGTSFCSAGITIYF. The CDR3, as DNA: TGTGCCAGCAGTGCCGGGACCTCATTTTGCAGCGCGGGTATCACCATATATTTT.

CDR3 in amino acids: CSARDIRGPVTGELFF. CDR3 nucleotide sequence: TGCAGTGCTAGAGATATTCGGGGGCCGGTCACCGGGGAGCTGTTTTTT. The chain is built from TRBV20-1 and TRBJ2-2, with D possibly being TRBD1 or TRBD2 (6 bases each). The CDR3 consists of 16 residues. The V and J ends lost 0 bases and 4 bases respectively, with 15 bases between them. Germline V gives CDR1 DFQATT, CDR2 SNEGSKA (reference sequence).

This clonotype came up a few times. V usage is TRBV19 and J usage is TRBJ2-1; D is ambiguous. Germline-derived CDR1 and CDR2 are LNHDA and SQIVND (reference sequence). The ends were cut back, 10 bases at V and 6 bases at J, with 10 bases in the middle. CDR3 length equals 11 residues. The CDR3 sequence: CAIIWGNEQFF. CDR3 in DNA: TGTGCCATTATCTGGGGCAATGAGCAGTTCTTC.

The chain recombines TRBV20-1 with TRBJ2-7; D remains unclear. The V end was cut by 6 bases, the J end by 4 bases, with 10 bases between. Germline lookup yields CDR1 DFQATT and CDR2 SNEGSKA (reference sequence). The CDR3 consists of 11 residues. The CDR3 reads CSANRAYEQYF. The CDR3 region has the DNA TGCAGTGCGAATAGGGCGTACGAGCAGTACTTC.

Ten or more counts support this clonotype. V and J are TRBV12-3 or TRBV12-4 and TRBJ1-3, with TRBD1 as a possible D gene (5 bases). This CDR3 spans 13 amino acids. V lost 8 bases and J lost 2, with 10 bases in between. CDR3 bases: TGTGCCAGCGGAGGAGGGGCTGGAAACACCATATATTTT. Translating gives CASGGGAGNTIYF.

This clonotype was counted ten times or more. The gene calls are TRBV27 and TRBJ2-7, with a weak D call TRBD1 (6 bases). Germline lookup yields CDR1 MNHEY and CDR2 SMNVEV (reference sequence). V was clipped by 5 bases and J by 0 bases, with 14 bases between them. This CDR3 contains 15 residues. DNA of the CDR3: TGTGCCAGCAGTAAACTACCGGACAGCTCCTACGAGCAGTACGTC. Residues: CASSKLPDSSYEQYV.

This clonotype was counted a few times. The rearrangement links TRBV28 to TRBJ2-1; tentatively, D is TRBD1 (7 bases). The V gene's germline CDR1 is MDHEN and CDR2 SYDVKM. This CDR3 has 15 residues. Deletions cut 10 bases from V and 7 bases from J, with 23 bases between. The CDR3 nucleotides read TGTGCCACCAACTTGGAGGGGGCCTCCTTGAATGAGCAGTTCTTC. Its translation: CATNLEGASLNEQFF.

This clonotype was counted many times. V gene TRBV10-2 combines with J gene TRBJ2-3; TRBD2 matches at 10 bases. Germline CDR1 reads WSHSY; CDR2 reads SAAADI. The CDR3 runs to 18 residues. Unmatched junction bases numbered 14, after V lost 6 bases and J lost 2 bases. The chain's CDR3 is CASSLGTSALGTTDTQYF. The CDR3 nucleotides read TGCGCCAGCAGCCTAGGGACTAGCGCCTTGGGGACCACAGATACGCAGTATTTT.

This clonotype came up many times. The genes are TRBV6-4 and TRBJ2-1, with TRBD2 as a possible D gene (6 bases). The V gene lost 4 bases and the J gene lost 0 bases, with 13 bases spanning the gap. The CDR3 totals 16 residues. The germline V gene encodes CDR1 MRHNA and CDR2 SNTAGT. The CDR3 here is CASSGEAGSSYNEQFF. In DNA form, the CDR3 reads TGTGCCAGCAGTGGGGAAGCGGGTAGCTCCTACAATGAGCAGTTCTTC.

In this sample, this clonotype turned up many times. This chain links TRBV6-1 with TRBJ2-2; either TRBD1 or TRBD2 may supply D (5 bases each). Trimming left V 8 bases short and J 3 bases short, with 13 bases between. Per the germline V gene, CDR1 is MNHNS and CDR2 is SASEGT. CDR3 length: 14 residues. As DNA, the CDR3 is TGTGCCAGCGCGTCGGGGCCGGACACCGGGGAGCTGTTTTTT. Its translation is CASASGPDTGELFF.

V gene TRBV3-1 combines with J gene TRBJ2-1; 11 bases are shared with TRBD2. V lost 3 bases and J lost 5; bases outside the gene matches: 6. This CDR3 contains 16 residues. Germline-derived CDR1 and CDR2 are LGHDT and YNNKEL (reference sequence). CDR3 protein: CASSQIAGGPDNEQFF. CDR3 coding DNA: TGTGCCAGCAGCCAGATAGCGGGGGGGCCTGACAATGAGCAGTTCTTC.